This T cell receptor (beta chain) was retrieved from a study of OX40 agonist ivuxolimab in advanced cancers. On the study more broadly: Given to patients was ivuxolimab, an agonistic anti-OX40 (CD134) antibody. General study points: By week 6 at 0.1 to 3.0 mg/kg, blood CD4+ and CD8+ T cells had expanded clonally. The 0.1-3.0 mg/kg partial responders had among the lowest clonal expansion. Low normalized clonal expansion also occurred in some nonresponding patients.

Data came from immunoSEQ multiplex PCR; TCRdb stores just in-frame clones and leaves some out. The table includes about 73,000 clones, around 90% detected once. Concerning this clone: Antigen specificity is unknown.

Trimming pared 4 bases from V and 1 base from J, leaving 8 bases between. The CDR3 spans 12 residues. Germline-derived CDR1 and CDR2 are SQVTM and ANQGSEA. The receptor was isolated from an adult with an advanced solid tumor such as melanoma, head and neck, liver or kidney cancer. The input for sequencing was CD4+ or CD8+ T cells sorted from blood, taken in a trial of the OX40 agonist ivuxolimab. This chain joins TRBV29-1 and TRBJ2-7; no clear D gene. CDR3 coding DNA: TGCAGCGTTGTTCAACCTTCCTACGAGCAGTACTTC. Its translation is CSVVQPSYEQYF.